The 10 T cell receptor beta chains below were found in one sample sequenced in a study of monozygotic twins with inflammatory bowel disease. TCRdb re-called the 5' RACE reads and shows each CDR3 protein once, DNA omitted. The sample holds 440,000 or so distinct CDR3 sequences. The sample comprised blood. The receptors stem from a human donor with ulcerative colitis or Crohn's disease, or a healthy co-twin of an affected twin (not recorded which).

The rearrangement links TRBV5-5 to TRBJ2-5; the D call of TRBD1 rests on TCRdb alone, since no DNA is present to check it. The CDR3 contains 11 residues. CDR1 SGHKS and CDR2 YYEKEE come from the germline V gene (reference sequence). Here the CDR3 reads CASSLGVSEYF. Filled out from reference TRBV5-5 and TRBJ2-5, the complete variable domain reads DAGVTQSPTHLIKTRGQQVTLRCSPISGHKSVSWYQQVLGQGPQFIFQYYEKEERGRGNFPDRFSARQFPNYSSELNVNALLLGDSALYLCASSLGVSEYFGPGTRLLVL.

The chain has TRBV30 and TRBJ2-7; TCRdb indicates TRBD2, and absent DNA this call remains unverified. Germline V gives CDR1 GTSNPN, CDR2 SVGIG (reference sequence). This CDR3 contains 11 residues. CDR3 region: CAWELADRQYF. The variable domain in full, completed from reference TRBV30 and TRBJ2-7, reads SQTIHQWPATLVQPVGSPLSLECTVEGTSNPNLYWYRQAAGRGLQLLFYSVGIGQISSEVPQNLSASRPQDRQFILSSKKLLLSDSGFYLCAWELADRQYFGPGTRLTVT.

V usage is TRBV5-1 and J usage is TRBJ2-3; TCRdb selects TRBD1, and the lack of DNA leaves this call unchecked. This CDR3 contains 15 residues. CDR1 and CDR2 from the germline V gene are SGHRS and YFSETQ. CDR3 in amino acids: CASSLTGGILDTQYF.

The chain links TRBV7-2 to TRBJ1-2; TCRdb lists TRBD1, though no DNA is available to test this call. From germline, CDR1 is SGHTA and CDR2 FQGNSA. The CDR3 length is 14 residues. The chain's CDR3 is CASSLSSGSYGYTF.

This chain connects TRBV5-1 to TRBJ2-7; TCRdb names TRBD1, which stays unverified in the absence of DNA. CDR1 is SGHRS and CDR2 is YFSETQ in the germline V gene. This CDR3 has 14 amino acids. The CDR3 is CASSLGQGPYEQYF.

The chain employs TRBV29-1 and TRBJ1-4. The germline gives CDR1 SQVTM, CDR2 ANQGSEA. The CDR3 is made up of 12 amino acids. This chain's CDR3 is CSGLLTDEKLFF. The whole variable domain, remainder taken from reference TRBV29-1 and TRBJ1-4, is SAVISQKPSRDICQRGTSLTIQCQVDSQVTMMFWYRQQPGQSLTLIATANQGSEATYESGFVIDKFPISRPNLTFSTLTVSNMSPEDSSIYLCSGLLTDEKLFFGSGTQLSVL.

The CDR3 spells CASSYRTGLHEQYF. J is TRBJ2-7 and V is TRBV6-5. Germline V CDR1 and CDR2: MNHEY, SVGAGI. The CDR3 has 14 amino acids.

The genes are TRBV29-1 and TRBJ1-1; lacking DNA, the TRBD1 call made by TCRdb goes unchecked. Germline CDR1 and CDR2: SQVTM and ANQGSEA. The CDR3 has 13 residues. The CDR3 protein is CSAGTGMNTEAFF. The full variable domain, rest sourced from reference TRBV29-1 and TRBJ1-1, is SAVISQKPSRDICQRGTSLTIQCQVDSQVTMMFWYRQQPGQSLTLIATANQGSEATYESGFVIDKFPISRPNLTFSTLTVSNMSPEDSSIYLCSAGTGMNTEAFFGQGTRLTVV.

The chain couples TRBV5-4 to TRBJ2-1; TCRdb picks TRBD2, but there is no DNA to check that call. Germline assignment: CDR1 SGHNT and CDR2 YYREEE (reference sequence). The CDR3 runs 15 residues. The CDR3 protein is CASSLGARSYNEQFF.

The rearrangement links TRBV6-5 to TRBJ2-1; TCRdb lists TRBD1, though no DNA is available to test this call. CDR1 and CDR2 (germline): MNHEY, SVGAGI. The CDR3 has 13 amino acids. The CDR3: CASSYSSGNEQFF.